These T cell receptor beta chains were read from a single sample in a study of CD8 T cells in ankylosing spondylitis. TCRdb used MiXCR to reprocess the 5' RACE reads, holding one entry per CDR3 protein. The data show fewer than 550,000 distinct CDR3 sequences, 5.3% seen once. The sequencing sample was made of blood, either unsorted or a sorted T cell fraction (not recorded which). The receptor set was obtained from a male donor with ankylosing spondylitis. Each CDR3 is given with its conserved first and last residue. The D gene is left open where the match is weak. The size of a clone is reported for some rows only, either as once, few or many, or as a class for expanded clones.

d_gene	v_gene	abundance	j_gene	CDR3aa	CDR3nt
-	TRBV3-1	-	TRBJ1-2	CASSPGAERGYTF	TGTGCCAGCAGCCCAGGGGCAGAGAGGGGCTACACCTTC
-	TRBV20-1	many	TRBJ2-2	CSASRGINTGELFF	TGCAGTGCTAGTCGGGGGATCAACACCGGGGAGCTGTTTTTT
TRBD2	TRBV28	-	TRBJ2-7	CASTQRGTYEQYF	TGTGCCAGCACCCAGCGGGGAACCTACGAGCAGTACTTC
-	TRBV7-2	many	TRBJ1-2	CASSNRVGYGYTF	TGTGCCAGCAGTAACAGGGTGGGGTATGGCTACACCTTC
-	TRBV6-1	many	TRBJ1-5	CASSVRVYSNQPQHF	TGTGCCAGCAGTGTAAGGGTTTACAGCAATCAGCCCCAGCATTTT
-	TRBV25-1	many	TRBJ1-2	CASSETTSYGYTF	TGTGCCAGCAGTGAGACAACTTCCTATGGCTACACCTTC
-	TRBV4-1	many	TRBJ2-7	CASSQVEYGGSTYEQYF	TGCGCCAGCAGCCAAGTGGAATATGGTGGCAGCACCTACGAGCAGTACTTC
TRBD1	TRBV6-2/TRBV6-3	many	TRBJ2-7	CASTDRGLSYEQYF	TGTGCCAGCACGGACAGGGGGCTCTCCTACGAGCAGTACTTC
TRBD2	TRBV20-1	-	TRBJ2-1	CSAREWRTSGSYNEQFF	TGCAGTGCTAGAGAGTGGAGAACTAGCGGCTCCTACAATGAGCAGTTCTTC
-	TRBV7-2	many	TRBJ1-2	CASSLNPGGVNYGYTF	TGTGCCAGCAGCTTAAACCCTGGGGGGGTTAACTATGGCTACACCTTC
TRBD1	TRBV5-4	many	TRBJ1-2	CASSLEQGLDGYTF	TGTGCCAGCAGCTTGGAACAGGGGTTAGATGGCTACACCTTC
TRBD2	TRBV20-1	many	TRBJ2-7	CSAREPWTSGSYEQYF	TGCAGTGCTAGAGAACCCTGGACTAGCGGGAGTTACGAGCAGTACTTC
TRBD1	TRBV11-2	many	TRBJ1-1	CASSFRRDSSILRMNTEAFF	TGTGCCAGCAGCTTCAGGCGGGACAGTTCGATCCTGCGCATGAACACTGAAGCTTTCTTT
-	TRBV7-8	few	TRBJ1-1	CASSPYRQAVNTEAFF	TGTGCCAGCAGCCCCTATAGACAGGCCGTTAACACTGAAGCTTTCTTT
TRBD1	TRBV5-8	-	TRBJ1-4	CANSDRRQGLGKLFF	TGTGCCAACTCCGACCGACGACAGGGACTAGGAAAACTGTTTTTT
-	TRBV7-2	few	TRBJ2-2	CASRVGSNTGELFF	TGTGCCAGCAGAGTCGGGTCGAACACCGGGGAGCTGTTTTTT
TRBD2	TRBV20-1	many	TRBJ2-5	CSLTRGGETQYF	TGCAGTCTTACCCGGGGGGGAGAGACCCAGTACTTC
TRBD1	TRBV7-9	-	TRBJ2-7	CASSFRTGRGDEQYF	TGTGCCAGCAGCTTCCGGACAGGGCGAGGAGACGAGCAGTACTTC
-	TRBV18	many	TRBJ1-1	CASSPSREEAFF	TGTGCCAGCTCACCAAGCCGGGAAGAAGCTTTCTTT
-	TRBV5-1	-	TRBJ2-3	CASSIGVETDTQYF	TGCGCCAGCAGTATAGGGGTAGAGACAGATACGCAGTATTTT
TRBD1	TRBV27	-	TRBJ1-4	CASSTPGGINEKLFF	TGTGCCAGCAGTACCCCAGGGGGGATTAATGAAAAACTGTTTTTT
TRBD1	TRBV20-1	many	TRBJ2-5	CSASRRGRGETQYF	TGCAGTGCTAGTCGCAGGGGGCGAGGGGAGACCCAGTACTTC
TRBD2	TRBV27	many	TRBJ2-3	CASAAAGVGDTQYF	TGTGCCAGTGCGGCAGCGGGAGTTGGGGATACGCAGTATTTT
-	TRBV6-2/TRBV6-3	many	TRBJ1-5	CASRSETHSNQPQHF	TGTGCCAGCAGGTCGGAGACACATAGCAATCAGCCCCAGCATTTT
TRBD2	TRBV9	many	TRBJ2-6	CASTPGGSGANVLTF	TGTGCCAGCACCCCGGGGGGATCTGGGGCCAACGTCCTGACTTTC
-	TRBV9	-	TRBJ1-2	CASSERSPGRGYTF	TGTGCCAGCAGCGAGAGGTCTCCGGGACGAGGCTACACCTTC
TRBD1	TRBV27	many	TRBJ1-6	CASSLSMAGGGSPLHF	TGTGCCAGCAGTTTATCGATGGCAGGGGGTGGGTCACCCCTCCACTTT
TRBD1	TRBV2	few	TRBJ2-5	CASSEAGQERTQYF	TGTGCCAGCAGTGAAGCGGGACAGGAAAGGACCCAGTACTTC
TRBD2	TRBV6-1	many	TRBJ2-2	CATGGLAGGPGELFF	TGTGCCACGGGGGGATTAGCGGGAGGTCCCGGGGAGCTGTTTTTT
-	TRBV15	many	TRBJ2-3	CATSRLQGSDTQYF	TGTGCCACCAGCAGGCTTCAGGGGAGCGATACGCAGTATTTT
-	TRBV11-2	-	TRBJ1-1	CASSLRDRGLLRATRAEAFF	-
TRBD2	TRBV7-9	many	TRBJ2-1	CASSIERGPYNEQFF	TGTGCCAGCAGCATAGAGCGGGGGCCGTACAATGAGCAGTTCTTC
TRBD1	TRBV25-1	many	TRBJ1-2	CASSGYDRADGYTF	TGTGCCAGCAGTGGATATGACAGGGCGGATGGCTACACCTTC
-	TRBV5-1	many	TRBJ2-7	CASRGGYRPYEQYF	TGCGCCAGCAGGGGCGGGTACAGACCCTACGAGCAGTACTTC
TRBD2	TRBV4-2	-	TRBJ2-3	CASSQGGRASTSTDTQYF	TGTGCCAGCAGCCAAGGAGGGAGGGCATCTACTAGCACAGATACGCAGTATTTT